What follows are 21 T cell receptor beta chains derived from one specimen sequenced in a study of response to subunit inactivated influenza vaccine. TCRdb itself ran the RT-PCR reads through MiXCR, one entry per CDR3 protein. This sample has 700,000 to 800,000 distinct CDR3 sequences; 15% to 20% occur once, and the top ten carry around 9.9%. The source was PBMCs from blood, collected about 5 days after vaccination. Receptors were obtained from a man aged 45-65 years who received an inactivated influenza vaccine.

There are a few counts of this clonotype. V usage is TRBV7-2 and J usage is TRBJ2-3, with 9 bases lining up with TRBD2. The V segment lost 5 bases and the J segment 5 bases; nucleotides outside the gene matches: 5. In germline, CDR1 is SGHTA, CDR2 FQGNSA. The CDR3 has 14 amino acids. The CDR3 DNA follows: TGTGCCAGCAGCCCTGGCGGGGGGGAAGATACGCAGTATTTT. This gives the protein CASSPGGGEDTQYF.

The sample holds a few counts of this clonotype. This chain connects TRBV5-1 to TRBJ1-2, with unresolved D. The CDR3 extends over 14 amino acids. Germline V lookup: CDR1 SGHRS, CDR2 YFSETQ. Trimming removed 4 bases at V and 3 bases at J, with 13 bases between. The CDR3 reads CASSPADRYYGYTF. CDR3 nucleotides: TGCGCCAGCAGCCCCGCCGACCGGTACTATGGCTACACCTTC.

This clonotype was recorded a few times. V is TRBV19 and J is TRBJ2-7; D unresolved. This CDR3 region has 13 residues. V lost 5 bases and J 1 base, leaving 9 bases between the germline ends. Germline CDR1 LNHDA, CDR2 SQIVND (reference sequence). The CDR3 DNA is TGTGCCAGTAGTGTGTGGGGATCCTACGAGCAGTACTTC. This translates into CASSVWGSYEQYF. Filled out from reference TRBV19 and TRBJ2-7, the complete variable domain reads DGGITQSPKYLFRKEGQNVTLSCEQNLNHDAMYWYRQDPGQGLRLIYYSQIVNDFQKGDIAEGYSVSREKKESFPLTVTSAQKNPTAFYLCASSVWGSYEQYFGPGTRLTVT.

This clonotype was observed a handful of times. The rearrangement uses TRBV10-3 and TRBJ2-7; TRBD1 matches at 10 bases. Trimming took 10 bases from V and 1 from J; bases not matched to a gene: 1. The CDR3 covers 12 residues. Per germline, CDR1 ENHRY and CDR2 SYGVKD. The CDR3 spells CATGQGSYEQYF. The CDR3 DNA sequence: TGTGCCACGGGACAGGGGTCCTACGAGCAGTACTTC.

This clonotype was recorded a few times. The CDR3 DNA reads TGTGCCAGCAGCTTCTTAGCGCTGGGCTACGAGCAGTACTTC. This codes for CASSFLALGYEQYF. The chain combines TRBV7-2 with TRBJ2-7; TRBD2 might be the D (5 bases). The CDR3 totals 14 residues. Per the germline V gene, CDR1 is SGHTA and CDR2 is FQGNSA. V was clipped by 3 bases and J by 3 bases, with 12 bases between them.

This clonotype was picked up a small number of times. The J gene is TRBJ1-2, the V gene TRBV20-1; the match to TRBD1 covers 10 bases. Trimming took 1 base from V and 5 from J; bases not matched to a gene: 10. CDR1 is DFQATT and CDR2 is SNEGSKA in the germline V gene (reference sequence). The CDR3 contains 16 residues. DNA for the CDR3: TGCAGTGCTAGAGCCAGGACAGGGGGAGGGCCTTATGGCTACACCTTC. It yields the protein CSARARTGGGPYGYTF.

The CDR3 DNA sequence: TGTGCCAGCAGCTTAGGATTGGAGTACCAAGAGACCCAGTACTTC. Residues: CASSLGLEYQETQYF. The chain has TRBV7-9 and TRBJ2-5; D is unresolved. The CDR3 sequence is 15 residues long. In germline, CDR1 is SEHNR, CDR2 FQNEAQ (reference sequence). The V gene lost 1 base and the J gene lost 0 bases, with 9 bases spanning the gap.

There are a few counts of this clonotype. The chain is built from TRBV6-2 or TRBV6-3 and TRBJ2-1; D unresolved. This CDR3 has 14 residues. Trimming removed 0 bases from V and 7 bases from J, with 10 bases in between. CDR1 and CDR2 (germline): MNHEY, SVGEGT. For the CDR3, the DNA is TGTGCCAGCAGTTACTCCCCAGTTAGGAATGAGCAGTTCTTC. This translates into CASSYSPVRNEQFF.

In its sample, this clonotype was seen many times. The junction shows a germline mismatch at one end, possibly a read error. The chain employs TRBV29-1 and TRBJ2-5, with a weak D call TRBD2 (6 bases). The CDR3 runs to 12 residues. CDR1 is SQVTM and CDR2 is ANQGSEA in the germline V gene. This chain's CDR3 is CAGGPQAETQYF. For the CDR3, the DNA is TGTGCCGGAGGGCCCCAGGCGGAGACCCAGTACTTC.

The genes are TRBV9 and TRBJ2-1, with 9 bases that match TRBD1. This CDR3 contains 17 residues. After removal of 0 bases from V and 7 bases from J, the junction contained 11 bases not matched to a gene. Germline CDR1 and CDR2: SGDLS and YYNGEE. The CDR3 reads CASSVALGGQGRNEQFF. Written as DNA, the CDR3 is TGTGCCAGCAGCGTAGCTTTAGGGGGACAGGGTAGGAATGAGCAGTTCTTC.

This chain joins TRBV12-3 or TRBV12-4 and TRBJ1-1; the D gene is possibly TRBD1 (5 bases). The CDR3 is 13 residues long. V lost 9 bases to trimming and J lost 1 base, with 12 bases between them. CDR3 in amino acids: CASPGTGNTEAFF. The CDR3 nucleotides read TGTGCCAGTCCGGGGACGGGGAACACTGAAGCTTTCTTT.

V and J are TRBV7-8 and TRBJ2-1; 7 bases are a match to TRBD2. Germline assignment: CDR1 SGHVS and CDR2 FQNEAQ. This CDR3 is 14 amino acids long. The V gene end was trimmed by 2 bases and the J gene end by 7 bases; junction bases not matched to a gene: 5. The CDR3 nucleotides read TGTGCCAGCAGCTTACGGCGGGAGTTGAATGAGCAGTTCTTC. Translating gives CASSLRRELNEQFF.

The chain is built from TRBV9 and TRBJ2-7; perhaps TRBD2 as D (5 bases). V lost 4 bases to trimming and J lost 5 bases, with 16 bases between them. Germline loops: CDR1 SGDLS, CDR2 YYNGEE. The CDR3 is 14 residues long. The CDR3 nucleotides read TGTGCCAGCAGCAAAACTAGTAATTCCCACGAGCAGTACTTC. This encodes CASSKTSNSHEQYF.

The V gene is TRBV28, the J gene TRBJ1-6; possible D gene TRBD1, 5 bases. This CDR3 spans 15 amino acids. V lost 5 bases and J 5 bases, leaving 13 bases between the germline ends. Germline V gene data show CDR1 as MDHEN and CDR2 as SYDVKM. DNA for the CDR3: TGTGCCAGCAGTGGTCAGGGACGGGATAATTCACCCCTCCACTTT. It encodes CASSGQGRDNSPLHF.

This clonotype was counted only a few times. The chain uses TRBV5-6 and TRBJ2-5; TRBD1 matches 9 bases. CDR3 length: 15 amino acids. Germline V gene lookup returns CDR1 SGHDT and CDR2 YYEEEE. Trimming removed 0 bases from V and 5 bases from J; junction bases left unmatched: 5. The CDR3 nucleotides read TGTGCCAGCAGCTTGGAGGACAGGGGTAGGGAGACCCAGTACTTC. This sequence encodes CASSLEDRGRETQYF.

The chain combines TRBV7-9 with TRBJ2-3, with no clear D. This CDR3 is built from 14 residues. Trimming removed 0 bases at V and 4 bases at J, with 8 bases between. The germline gives CDR1 SEHNR, CDR2 FQNEAQ (reference sequence). CDR3 nucleotides: TGTGCCAGCAGCTTAGCGTTTGACCCAGATACGCAGTATTTT. It is translated as CASSLAFDPDTQYF.

The chain recombines TRBV7-2 with TRBJ2-4, with no clear D. From germline, CDR1 is SGHTA and CDR2 FQGNSA. The V and J ends lost 5 bases and 8 bases respectively, with 13 bases between them. This CDR3 is 13 amino acids long. CDR3 region: CASSPDPRDIQYF. CDR3 DNA sequence: TGTGCCAGCAGCCCAGACCCCCGAGACATTCAGTACTTC.

This clonotype was seen many times. V is TRBV4-3 and J is TRBJ2-1; 7 bases are shared with TRBD1. This CDR3 comprises 15 residues. The germline CDR1 and CDR2 sequences are LGHNA and YSLEER. V gave up 2 bases and J gave up 7 bases; unmatched junction bases: 8. CDR3 nucleotides: TGCGCCAGCAGCCAACCTCGACAGGGATGGAATGAGCAGTTCTTC. Residues: CASSQPRQGWNEQFF.

The rearrangement links TRBV12-3 or TRBV12-4 to TRBJ2-2; TRBD2 agrees at 9 bases. The trim removed 2 bases at V and 7 bases at J, leaving 8 bases unmatched. The CDR3 is 16 residues long. Here the CDR3 reads CASSLLSGSIGGELFF. Written as DNA, the CDR3 is TGTGCCAGCAGTTTACTTAGCGGGAGCATTGGCGGGGAGCTGTTTTTT.

This clonotype was counted a few times. CDR3 sequence (DNA): TGTGCCACCACCCCTGGGAACTCTGGGGCCAACGTCCTGACTTTC. As protein: CATTPGNSGANVLTF. This rearrangement joins TRBV15 to TRBJ2-6; D call uncertain. The V end lost 7 bases, the J end lost 0 bases, and 10 bases lay between the germline ends. CDR1 and CDR2 (germline): LNHNV, YYDKDF (reference sequence). The CDR3 loop spans 15 amino acids.

The chain links TRBV5-1 to TRBJ1-4; unclear D gene. CDR3 size: 16 residues. Trimming removed 0 bases from V and 0 bases from J, with 9 bases in between. Germline-derived CDR1 and CDR2 are SGHRS and YFSETQ. The CDR3 region is CASSLAVGATNEKLFF. CDR3 nucleotides: TGCGCCAGCAGCTTGGCCGTTGGGGCAACTAATGAAAAACTGTTTTTT.